The TCR beta chain described here comes from a study of T cells in Graves' hyperthyroidism and ophthalmopathy. Study-wide points: Among thyroid clonotypes expanded above 0.001, most also appeared in blood. In the analysis, a 13 V-J model separated ophthalmopathy from stable hyperthyroidism.

This clonotype was recorded many times. What it binds is not known. Trimming left V 3 bases short and J 2 bases short, with 8 bases between. The germline V gene encodes CDR1 SEHNR and CDR2 FQNEAQ (reference sequence). The CDR3 sequence is 14 residues long. There were TCR beta CDR3 regions amplified from RNA transcripts. The TCR CDR3 first-round RT-PCR relied on the HTBI primer set. TCRdb re-called the multiplex PCR reads through MiXCR, storing one row per CDR3 protein. The profile shows roughly 500,000 distinct CDR3 sequences, more than 45% of them singletons. Sequenced input: peripheral blood or thyroid tissue (not recorded which). The sequence was collected from an adult woman with Graves' disease, either hyperthyroidism or ophthalmopathy (not recorded which). The chain combines TRBV7-9 with TRBJ1-5; D is perhaps TRBD1 (6 bases). Here the CDR3 reads CASSLDSGNQPQHF. CDR3 coding DNA: TGTGCCAGCAGCTTGGACAGTGGCAATCAGCCCCAGCATTTT.